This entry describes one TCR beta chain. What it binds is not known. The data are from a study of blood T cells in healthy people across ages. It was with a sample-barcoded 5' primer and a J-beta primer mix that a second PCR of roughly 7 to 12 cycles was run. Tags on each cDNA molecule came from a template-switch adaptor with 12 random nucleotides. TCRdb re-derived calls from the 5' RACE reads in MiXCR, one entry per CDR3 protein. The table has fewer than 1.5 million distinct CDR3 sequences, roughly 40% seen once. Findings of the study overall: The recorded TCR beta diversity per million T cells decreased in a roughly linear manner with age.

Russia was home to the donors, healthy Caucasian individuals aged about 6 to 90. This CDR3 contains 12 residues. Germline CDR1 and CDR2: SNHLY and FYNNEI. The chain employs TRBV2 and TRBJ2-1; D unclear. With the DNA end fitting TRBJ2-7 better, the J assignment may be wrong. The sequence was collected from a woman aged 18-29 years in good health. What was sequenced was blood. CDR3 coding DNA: TGTGCCAGCAGTGAAGCAGGTCGTGAGCAGTACTTC. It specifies CASSEAGREQYF.